Below, 31 T cell receptor beta chains from the same sample are listed, as sequenced in a study of monozygotic twins with inflammatory bowel disease. Each CDR3 protein gets one entry in TCRdb, which reprocessed the 5' RACE reads and gives no DNA. The repertoire table contains a few hundred thousand distinct CDR3 sequences. Sequencing used blood. The receptors come from a human donor with ulcerative colitis or Crohn's disease, or a healthy co-twin of an affected twin (not recorded which).

The rearrangement links TRBV7-9 to TRBJ1-1. CDR1 is SEHNR, CDR2 FQNEAQ, per germline (reference sequence). CDR3 size: 13 residues. The CDR3: CASSLTTDTEAFF.

This chain links TRBV20-1 with TRBJ2-3; TCRdb lists TRBD2, though no DNA is available to test this call. CDR1 is DFQATT and CDR2 is SNEGSKA in the germline V gene (reference sequence). The length of the CDR3 is 16 residues. CDR3 loop: CSATLVLATVADTQYF.

The V call is TRBV7-2, the J call TRBJ2-7; TCRdb picks TRBD1, but there is no DNA to check that call. The CDR3 totals 15 residues. Per the germline V gene, CDR1 is SGHTA and CDR2 is FQGNSA. The CDR3 here is CASSLSGTANYEQYF.

V usage is TRBV10-3 and J usage is TRBJ2-6; the D call from TCRdb, TRBD1, cannot be confirmed without DNA. Germline V gene sequence: CDR1 ENHRY, CDR2 SYGVKD. The CDR3 is 16 amino acids. The CDR3 reads CAIRAHFGQGTNVLTF.

The chain recombines TRBV12-3 or TRBV12-4 with TRBJ1-2. The CDR3 loop spans 12 amino acids. The CDR3 sequence: CASSLGDGGYTF.

The chain employs TRBV10-1 and TRBJ2-7; TCRdb gives TRBD1 as the D gene, but with no DNA this cannot be confirmed. The germline V gene encodes CDR1 WNHNN and CDR2 SYGVQD (reference sequence). CDR3 length equals 14 residues. The CDR3 here is CASSEDRVSYEQYF.

CDR3 loop: CSATRGLGGYTF. The chain is built from TRBV20-1 and TRBJ1-2; as DNA is missing, the TRBD1 call by TCRdb cannot be tested. CDR1 is DFQATT, CDR2 SNEGSKA, per germline (reference sequence). This CDR3 has 12 amino acids.

This rearrangement joins TRBV3-1 to TRBJ2-7. Germline-derived CDR1 and CDR2 are LGHDT and YNNKEL (reference sequence). The CDR3 totals 14 residues. This chain's CDR3 is CASSQLRNFYEQYF.

This sequence joins TRBV20-1 and TRBJ2-1; the TRBD1 assignment by TCRdb is unverifiable without DNA. The CDR3 has 15 amino acids. CDR1 and CDR2 (germline): DFQATT, SNEGSKA (reference sequence). CDR3 region: CSLRTGAYSYNEQFF.

This chain uses TRBV3-1 with TRBJ2-7; checking the TCRdb D call of TRBD2 is not possible without DNA. Germline lookup yields CDR1 LGHDT and CDR2 YNNKEL (reference sequence). The CDR3 spans 14 residues. The CDR3 loop is CASSRGEITGEQYF.

The V gene is TRBV7-2, the J gene TRBJ2-1. CDR1 is SGHTA, CDR2 FQGNSA, per germline. The CDR3 runs 12 residues. CDR3 sequence reads: CASSLLYNEQFF.

The chain links TRBV18 to TRBJ2-1; TCRdb lists TRBD1, though no DNA is available to test this call. The CDR3 totals 15 residues. Germline CDR1 KGHSH, CDR2 LQKENI. This CDR3 is CASSRRTGEYNEQFF.

V usage is TRBV20-1 and J usage is TRBJ2-5; TCRdb picks TRBD2, but there is no DNA to check that call. Germline V gene data show CDR1 as DFQATT and CDR2 as SNEGSKA (reference sequence). The CDR3 covers 15 residues. CDR3: CSAPAAGTIQETQYF.

This rearrangement joins TRBV12-3 or TRBV12-4 to TRBJ2-5; TCRdb indicates TRBD1, and absent DNA this call remains unverified. This CDR3 spans 15 amino acids. CDR3 in amino acids: CASSLGIQGQETQYF.

This sequence joins TRBV5-6 and TRBJ2-3; as DNA is missing, the TRBD1 call by TCRdb cannot be tested. The CDR3 is made up of 15 amino acids. CDR1 and CDR2 from the germline V gene are SGHDT and YYEEEE. The CDR3 sequence: CASSLYVSGTDTQYF.

This sequence joins TRBV18 and TRBJ1-4. The CDR3 runs 14 residues. Germline-derived CDR1 and CDR2 are KGHSH and LQKENI. CDR3 in amino acids: CASSLSTEREKLFF.

V and J are TRBV7-7 and TRBJ2-5; TCRdb's D call of TRBD2 is untestable without DNA. The CDR3 totals 14 residues. The germline V gene encodes CDR1 SSHAT and CDR2 FNYEAQ (reference sequence). Here the CDR3 reads CASSWEGPQETQYF.

The chain has TRBV15 and TRBJ2-1. In germline, CDR1 is LNHNV, CDR2 YYDKDF (reference sequence). The CDR3 runs 12 residues. This chain's CDR3 is CATSRDSSVQFF.

J is TRBJ1-2 and V is TRBV29-1. Germline V gene data show CDR1 as SQVTM and CDR2 as ANQGSEA. This CDR3 region has 12 residues. CDR3 amino acids: CSVEGRYYGYTF.

The V gene is TRBV28, the J gene TRBJ2-2; without DNA, the TCRdb call of TRBD2 cannot be checked. The CDR3 consists of 19 residues. Germline CDR1 MDHEN, CDR2 SYDVKM. CDR3 sequence reads: CASYGVVWLRTSETGELFF.

This chain joins TRBV5-1 and TRBJ1-2. Germline V gene lookup returns CDR1 SGHRS and CDR2 YFSETQ. The CDR3 extends over 15 amino acids. CDR3 in amino acids: CASSLHTDSFYGYTF.

This rearrangement joins TRBV5-1 to TRBJ1-1. CDR1 SGHRS and CDR2 YFSETQ come from the germline V gene. This CDR3 region has 13 residues. This chain's CDR3 is CASSRDGNTEAFF.

The chain couples TRBV3-1 to TRBJ2-3; TCRdb designates TRBD2, a call that cannot be tested without DNA. CDR1 is LGHDT, CDR2 YNNKEL, per germline (reference sequence). CDR3 length: 14 residues. The CDR3: CASSQRGSTDTQYF.

V and J are TRBV5-1 and TRBJ2-2. CDR3 length equals 15 residues. Germline V gives CDR1 SGHRS, CDR2 YFSETQ. The CDR3: CASTVSEPETGELFF.

The V call is TRBV25-1, the J call TRBJ1-3; TCRdb designates TRBD1, a call that cannot be tested without DNA. The CDR3 runs 18 residues. Germline V CDR1 and CDR2: MGHDK, SYGVNS. CDR3: CASSEHYGQGVSGNTIYF.

The V gene is TRBV18, the J gene TRBJ2-7; absent DNA, TCRdb's TRBD2 call cannot be checked. The CDR3 runs 12 residues. The germline CDR1 and CDR2 sequences are KGHSH and LQKENI. The chain's CDR3 is CASSTLREEQYF.

V usage is TRBV7-2 and J usage is TRBJ2-3; the TCRdb call, TRBD2, lacks DNA for checking. This CDR3 has 16 amino acids. CDR1 and CDR2 from the germline V gene are SGHTA and FQGNSA. The CDR3 sequence: CASSMASGGFDDTQYF.

V gene TRBV7-8 combines with J gene TRBJ1-1. This CDR3 has 15 residues. From germline, CDR1 is SGHVS and CDR2 FQNEAQ. CDR3 sequence reads: CASSLVPRSNTEAFF.

The V call is TRBV27, the J call TRBJ2-1; TCRdb outputs TRBD1, but without DNA this stays unchecked. The length of the CDR3 is 14 residues. CDR1 MNHEY and CDR2 SMNVEV come from the germline V gene (reference sequence). The CDR3 is CASSFAGGYNEQFF.

The V call is TRBV5-1, the J call TRBJ2-7. The CDR3 runs to 17 residues. The germline V gene has CDR1 SGHRS and CDR2 YFSETQ. This CDR3 is CASSSEGYSARSYEQYF.

The rearrangement links TRBV7-2 to TRBJ1-3. Germline V gives CDR1 SGHTA, CDR2 FQGNSA. This CDR3 contains 13 residues. The CDR3 sequence: CASSLERGNTIYF.